This T cell receptor beta chain was retrieved from a study of blood T cell repertoires in COVID-19. On the study more broadly: Sources were T cells, B-cell-depleted T cells, or PBMCs; the material itself was cDNA or gDNA.

V gave up 3 bases and J gave up 7 bases; unmatched junction bases: 14. Germline CDR1 SGHTA, CDR2 FQGNSA. The CDR3 covers 17 residues. As originally analysed: Amplified reference gene primers provided the basis for estimating nucleated cell counts. Libraries were prepared by immunoSEQ multiplex PCR; TCRdb keeps only in-frame clonotypes and omits some of them. That table gives V, J and clone size, and the DNA gave D and trimming. The sample has 130,000 to 150,000 clones; around 80% are singletons. The rearrangement uses TRBV7-2 and TRBJ2-5; 10 nucleotides match TRBD1. This TCR came from a man aged 60 to 75 with active or convalescent COVID-19. The sample taken for sequencing was peripheral blood. The CDR3, as DNA: TGTGCCAGCAGCTTGGGGTCTGGGACAGGGGCTCGGGCGACCCAGTACTTC. Translation: CASSLGSGTGARATQYF.